The clone carrying this TCR beta chain was counted a few times. What it binds is not known. Germline V gene sequence: CDR1 LNHDA, CDR2 SQIVND (reference sequence). The V and J ends lost 8 bases and 4 bases respectively, with 18 bases between them. The CDR3 has 15 residues. These data are taken from a study of siplizumab effects on memory and regulatory T cells. Assay: immunoSEQ multiplex PCR; the TCRdb copy retains only in-frame clones and omits some. Of 100,000 or so clones in the sample, over 90% were seen once. Whole-study results and caveats: Suppression by proliferating Tregs derived from siplizumab cultures was not verified. Naive T cells apparently outstripped memory cells in diversity and seemed major alloresponse contributors. Controls had more than 25% Treg-derived mappable alloreactive CD4+ clones on average, versus about 70% with siplizumab. The authors mapped only a minor fraction of alloreactive clones to unstimulated subsets.

The clonotype originates from a human donor in good health. The specimen sequenced was non-Treg CD4+ T cells sorted from blood. The chain links TRBV19 to TRBJ2-1, with TRBD1 as a possible D gene (7 bases). The CDR3 DNA follows: TGTGCCAGTTGGGGTAACAGGGGAGGATACAATGAGCAGTTCTTC. Its protein product is CASWGNRGGYNEQFF.